Listed below are T cell receptor beta chains from one sample, sequenced in a study of blood T cell repertoires in COVID-19. The protocol was immunoSEQ multiplex PCR, while the TCRdb copy is restricted to in-frame clones and leaves out a portion. The table has some 160,000 clones, 83% seen once. Sequencing was done on a sample of peripheral blood. Receptor source: a woman between 65 and 79 years old who had recovered from COVID-19. Each CDR3 is given with its conserved first and last residue. Each record gives: CDR3 protein, CDR3 DNA, clone size, J gene, D gene, V gene. A D gene is named only where the DNA matches it firmly. For some rows the clone size is stated as once, few or many, or as a class when expanded; others skip it.

CDR3 protein: CASSSLGTGDSPLHF; CDR3 DNA: TGTGCCAGCAGCTCCCTCGGGACAGGGGATTCACCCCTCCACTTT; clone size: once; J gene: TRBJ1-6; D gene: TRBD1; V gene: TRBV6-5
CDR3 protein: CSASRSSGGNEQFF; CDR3 DNA: TGCAGTGCTAGTAGGTCTAGCGGGGGCAATGAGCAGTTCTTC; clone size: NA; J gene: TRBJ2-1; D gene: TRBD2; V gene: TRBV20-1
CDR3 protein: CSVGAHNEQFF; CDR3 DNA: TGCAGCGTTGGGGCCCACAATGAGCAGTTCTTC; clone size: NA; J gene: TRBJ2-1; D gene: NA; V gene: TRBV29-1
CDR3 protein: CASSLGQGGYGYTF; CDR3 DNA: TGTGCCAGCAGCTTGGGACAGGGTGGATATGGCTACACCTTC; clone size: once; J gene: TRBJ1-2; D gene: TRBD1; V gene: TRBV5-8
CDR3 protein: CASSLTVLTNYGYTF; CDR3 DNA: TGTGCCAGCAGCTTAACAGTCCTAACCAACTATGGCTACACCTTC; clone size: NA; J gene: TRBJ1-2; D gene: NA; V gene: TRBV7-2
CDR3 protein: CASSPRGLAETQYF; CDR3 DNA: TGTGCCAGCAGTCCCCGGGGGTTGGCGGAGACCCAGTACTTC; clone size: NA; J gene: TRBJ2-5; D gene: NA; V gene: TRBV6-2/TRBV6-3
CDR3 protein: CASSPGQGDEQFF; CDR3 DNA: TGTGCCAGCTCACCGGGGCAGGGCGATGAGCAGTTCTTC; clone size: NA; J gene: TRBJ2-1; D gene: NA; V gene: TRBV18
CDR3 protein: CATRGELAKNIQYF; CDR3 DNA: TGTGCCACCCGGGGGGAACTAGCCAAAAACATTCAGTACTTC; clone size: NA; J gene: TRBJ2-4; D gene: TRBD2; V gene: TRBV27
CDR3 protein: CASSHHTGPIGDSPLHF; CDR3 DNA: TGTGCCAGCAGTCACCACACAGGACCGATAGGTGATTCACCCCTCCACTTT; clone size: once; J gene: TRBJ1-6; D gene: NA; V gene: TRBV6-6
CDR3 protein: CASSSPDSYEQYF; CDR3 DNA: TGTGCCAGCAGCTCCCCGGACAGTTACGAGCAGTACTTC; clone size: NA; J gene: TRBJ2-7; D gene: NA; V gene: TRBV7-3
CDR3 protein: CASRMGQGVGNTIYF; CDR3 DNA: TGCGCCAGCAGGATGGGACAGGGGGTTGGAAACACCATATATTTT; clone size: few; J gene: TRBJ1-3; D gene: TRBD1; V gene: TRBV5-1
CDR3 protein: CASSYFGQDYGYTF; CDR3 DNA: TGTGCCAGCAGTTATTTCGGACAAGACTATGGCTACACCTTC; clone size: NA; J gene: TRBJ1-2; D gene: NA; V gene: TRBV6-2/TRBV6-3
CDR3 protein: CASSWGPLTDTQYF; CDR3 DNA: TGTGCCAGTAGTTGGGGGCCCCTCACAGATACGCAGTATTTT; clone size: NA; J gene: TRBJ2-3; D gene: NA; V gene: TRBV19
CDR3 protein: CASRVGPDRGAFF; CDR3 DNA: TGTGCCAGCAGGGTTGGCCCGGACAGGGGAGCTTTCTTT; clone size: NA; J gene: TRBJ1-1; D gene: TRBD1; V gene: TRBV2
CDR3 protein: CASSLASQMNTEAFF; CDR3 DNA: TGTGCCAGCAGCTTAGCATCACAGATGAACACTGAAGCTTTCTTT; clone size: NA; J gene: TRBJ1-1; D gene: NA; V gene: TRBV11-2
CDR3 protein: CASSSGRATGELFF; CDR3 DNA: TGTGCCAGCAGTAGCGGGAGGGCCACCGGGGAGCTGTTTTTT; clone size: NA; J gene: TRBJ2-2; D gene: TRBD2; V gene: TRBV6-2/TRBV6-3
CDR3 protein: CAISVPGGGGYTF; CDR3 DNA: TGTGCCATCAGTGTGCCCGGGGGGGGTGGCTACACCTTC; clone size: NA; J gene: TRBJ1-2; D gene: NA; V gene: TRBV10-3
CDR3 protein: CAWSNFRGQAQYNSPLHF; CDR3 DNA: TGTGCCTGGAGTAATTTTAGGGGGCAGGCCCAATATAATTCACCCCTCCACTTT; clone size: NA; J gene: TRBJ1-6; D gene: TRBD1; V gene: TRBV30
CDR3 protein: CASSPTHSSYNEQFF; CDR3 DNA: TGTGCCAGCAGTCCGACCCACAGCTCCTACAATGAGCAGTTCTTC; clone size: NA; J gene: TRBJ2-1; D gene: NA; V gene: TRBV27
CDR3 protein: CAIRETGNTGELFF; CDR3 DNA: TGTGCCATCAGGGAGACAGGGAACACCGGGGAGCTGTTTTTT; clone size: NA; J gene: TRBJ2-2; D gene: NA; V gene: TRBV10-3
CDR3 protein: CASSSAPSGSYEQYF; CDR3 DNA: TGCGCCAGCAGCTCCGCCCCTAGCGGGAGCTACGAGCAGTACTTC; clone size: NA; J gene: TRBJ2-7; D gene: TRBD2; V gene: TRBV5-1
CDR3 protein: CASSRQVGMADTQYF; CDR3 DNA: TGTGCCAGCAGCCGGCAGGTGGGCATGGCAGATACGCAGTATTTT; clone size: once; J gene: TRBJ2-3; D gene: NA; V gene: TRBV7-8
CDR3 protein: CASSPLQGGSTEAFF; CDR3 DNA: TGTGCCAGCAGCCCTTTACAGGGGGGGAGCACTGAAGCTTTCTTT; clone size: NA; J gene: TRBJ1-1; D gene: TRBD1; V gene: TRBV7-6
CDR3 protein: CASTWQGTTNEQFF; CDR3 DNA: TGTGCCAGTACGTGGCAGGGCACCACCAATGAGCAGTTCTTC; clone size: NA; J gene: TRBJ2-1; D gene: NA; V gene: TRBV19
CDR3 protein: CASSLRTATDTQYF; CDR3 DNA: TGTGCCAGCAGCTTAAGGACAGCAACAGATACGCAGTATTTT; clone size: NA; J gene: TRBJ2-3; D gene: NA; V gene: TRBV7-3
CDR3 protein: CASSDQGFSNQPQHF; CDR3 DNA: TGTGCCAGCAGCGACCAGGGGTTCAGCAATCAGCCCCAGCATTTT; clone size: NA; J gene: TRBJ1-5; D gene: NA; V gene: TRBV7-2
CDR3 protein: CASSRDFSMNTEAFF; CDR3 DNA: TGCGCCAGCAGCCGGGATTTTTCCATGAACACTGAAGCTTTCTTT; clone size: few; J gene: TRBJ1-1; D gene: NA; V gene: TRBV5-1
CDR3 protein: CATRTSGRSETQYF; CDR3 DNA: TGTGCCACGCGGACTAGCGGGAGGTCGGAGACCCAGTACTTC; clone size: NA; J gene: TRBJ2-5; D gene: TRBD2; V gene: TRBV10-3
CDR3 protein: CASSESRGAQPQHF; CDR3 DNA: TGTGCCAGCAGTGAATCGCGGGGCGCTCAGCCCCAGCATTTT; clone size: NA; J gene: TRBJ1-5; D gene: NA; V gene: TRBV25-1
CDR3 protein: CASSQPPLDGGGNQPQHF; CDR3 DNA: TGCGCCAGCAGCCAACCACCCCTGGATGGGGGCGGCAATCAGCCCCAGCATTTT; clone size: NA; J gene: TRBJ1-5; D gene: NA; V gene: TRBV4-1
CDR3 protein: CASSPGLAGWNEQFF; CDR3 DNA: TGTGCCAGCAGCCCCGGACTAGCGGGGTGGAATGAGCAGTTCTTC; clone size: NA; J gene: TRBJ2-1; D gene: TRBD2; V gene: TRBV7-3
CDR3 protein: CASSPGLNTGELFF; CDR3 DNA: TGTGCCAGCTCACCGGGACTAAACACCGGGGAGCTGTTTTTT; clone size: NA; J gene: TRBJ2-2; D gene: TRBD2; V gene: TRBV18
CDR3 protein: CASSQEARFNYGYTF; CDR3 DNA: TGCGCCAGCAGCCAAGAAGCCCGGTTTAACTATGGCTACACCTTC; clone size: NA; J gene: TRBJ1-2; D gene: NA; V gene: TRBV4-1
CDR3 protein: CASSHRQSNTEAFF; CDR3 DNA: TGTGCCAGCAGCCACCGACAGAGCAACACTGAAGCTTTCTTT; clone size: NA; J gene: TRBJ1-1; D gene: NA; V gene: TRBV6-5
CDR3 protein: CASSFPRDRGGLGGNQPQHF; CDR3 DNA: TGTGCCAGCAGTTTCCCTAGGGACAGGGGAGGGCTAGGGGGCAATCAGCCCCAGCATTTT; clone size: NA; J gene: TRBJ1-5; D gene: TRBD1; V gene: TRBV28
CDR3 protein: CASSWAPGGVYEQYF; CDR3 DNA: TGTGCCAGCAGTTGGGCACCGGGGGGGGTATACGAGCAGTACTTC; clone size: once; J gene: TRBJ2-7; D gene: TRBD2; V gene: TRBV27
CDR3 protein: CASSPGLTGELFF; CDR3 DNA: TGTGCCAGCAGCCCTGGACTAACCGGGGAGCTGTTTTTT; clone size: NA; J gene: TRBJ2-2; D gene: NA; V gene: TRBV7-9
CDR3 protein: CASSPWDSVPGSPLHF; CDR3 DNA: TGCGCCAGCAGCCCGTGGGACAGCGTCCCTGGGTCACCCCTCCACTTT; clone size: NA; J gene: TRBJ1-6; D gene: TRBD1; V gene: TRBV5-1
CDR3 protein: CASRPRATSYEQYF; CDR3 DNA: TGTGCCAGCAGGCCCAGGGCCACTTCCTACGAGCAGTACTTC; clone size: NA; J gene: TRBJ2-7; D gene: NA; V gene: TRBV3-1/TRBV3-2
CDR3 protein: CASNRITGTEAFF; CDR3 DNA: TGCGCCAGCAACAGAATTACTGGGACTGAAGCTTTCTTT; clone size: few; J gene: TRBJ1-1; D gene: NA; V gene: TRBV5-1
CDR3 protein: CAWSKLGGQPQHF; CDR3 DNA: TGTGCCTGGAGCAAACTGGGGGGTCAGCCCCAGCATTTT; clone size: NA; J gene: TRBJ1-5; D gene: NA; V gene: TRBV30
CDR3 protein: CASSRGLNEATNEKLFF; CDR3 DNA: TGCGCCAGCAGCCGAGGACTGAACGAAGCAACTAATGAAAAACTGTTTTTT; clone size: NA; J gene: TRBJ1-4; D gene: NA; V gene: TRBV5-1
CDR3 protein: CASSTQGAAYNEQFF; CDR3 DNA: TGTGCCAGCAGCACACAGGGGGCCGCCTACAATGAGCAGTTCTTC; clone size: NA; J gene: TRBJ2-1; D gene: TRBD1; V gene: TRBV5-5
CDR3 protein: CASSYGGQGRTEAFF; CDR3 DNA: TGTGCCAGCAGTTACGGGGGCCAGGGCAGGACTGAAGCTTTCTTT; clone size: NA; J gene: TRBJ1-1; D gene: NA; V gene: TRBV6-2/TRBV6-3
CDR3 protein: CASGLPVNTEAFF; CDR3 DNA: TGTGCTAGTGGTTTGCCAGTGAACACTGAAGCTTTCTTT; clone size: NA; J gene: TRBJ1-1; D gene: NA; V gene: TRBV12-5
CDR3 protein: CASTRNRGNTEAFF; CDR3 DNA: TGTGCCAGCACCCGTAACCGAGGGAACACTGAAGCTTTCTTT; clone size: NA; J gene: TRBJ1-1; D gene: NA; V gene: TRBV7-9
CDR3 protein: CASSFLNEQFF; CDR3 DNA: TGCGCCAGCAGCTTCTTGAATGAGCAGTTCTTC; clone size: once; J gene: TRBJ2-1; D gene: NA; V gene: TRBV5-1
CDR3 protein: CASSLAGTNNEQFF; CDR3 DNA: TGTGCCAGCAGCTTAGCCGGGACTAACAATGAGCAGTTCTTC; clone size: NA; J gene: TRBJ2-1; D gene: TRBD2; V gene: TRBV11-2
CDR3 protein: CASSLGTGRTGNTIYF; CDR3 DNA: TGTGCCAGCAGCTTAGGGACAGGTCGTACTGGAAACACCATATATTTT; clone size: NA; J gene: TRBJ1-3; D gene: TRBD1; V gene: TRBV11-3
CDR3 protein: CSVALQGAEPQHF; CDR3 DNA: TGCAGCGTTGCCCTACAGGGGGCCGAGCCCCAGCATTTT; clone size: NA; J gene: TRBJ1-5; D gene: TRBD1; V gene: TRBV29-1
CDR3 protein: CASSLGGLETQYF; CDR3 DNA: TGTGCCAGCAGCTTAGGCGGGCTGGAGACCCAGTACTTC; clone size: NA; J gene: TRBJ2-5; D gene: NA; V gene: TRBV11-2
CDR3 protein: CASSPSASSGNTIYF; CDR3 DNA: TGTGCCAGCTCACCGTCTGCCAGCTCTGGAAACACCATATATTTT; clone size: NA; J gene: TRBJ1-3; D gene: NA; V gene: TRBV18
CDR3 protein: CASSQGQSYQPQHF; CDR3 DNA: TGCGCCAGCAGCCAGGGACAATCCTATCAGCCCCAGCATTTT; clone size: few; J gene: TRBJ1-5; D gene: NA; V gene: TRBV4-1
CDR3 protein: CASSVEAGVLTDTQYF; CDR3 DNA: TGTGCCAGCAGCGTAGAGGCAGGGGTCCTCACAGATACGCAGTATTTT; clone size: NA; J gene: TRBJ2-3; D gene: NA; V gene: TRBV9
CDR3 protein: CASGGLAGPVYNEQFF; CDR3 DNA: TGTGCCAGTGGAGGACTAGCGGGGCCGGTGTACAATGAGCAGTTCTTC; clone size: NA; J gene: TRBJ2-1; D gene: TRBD2; V gene: TRBV19
CDR3 protein: CASSRWGGANGNTIYF; CDR3 DNA: TGTGCCAGCAGCCGGTGGGGTGGGGCCAATGGAAACACCATATATTTT; clone size: many; J gene: TRBJ1-3; D gene: NA; V gene: TRBV7-9
CDR3 protein: CASTPDRTGYYEQYF; CDR3 DNA: TGTGCCAGTACCCCTGACAGGACGGGCTACTACGAGCAGTACTTC; clone size: NA; J gene: TRBJ2-7; D gene: NA; V gene: TRBV19
CDR3 protein: CASSFRGQGGAPYEQYF; CDR3 DNA: TGTGCCAGCAGCTTTAGGGGACAGGGGGGAGCCCCCTACGAGCAGTACTTC; clone size: NA; J gene: TRBJ2-7; D gene: TRBD1; V gene: TRBV11-2
CDR3 protein: CASSLRQGGGGYTF; CDR3 DNA: TGTGCCAGCAGCCTCAGACAGGGGGGAGGTGGCTACACCTTC; clone size: NA; J gene: TRBJ1-2; D gene: TRBD1; V gene: TRBV7-9
CDR3 protein: CASSLQGGPNTEAFF; CDR3 DNA: TGTGCCAGCAGCTTACAAGGGGGCCCCAACACTGAAGCTTTCTTT; clone size: NA; J gene: TRBJ1-1; D gene: TRBD1; V gene: TRBV7-3